The sample holds many counts of the clone carrying this T cell receptor beta chain. What it binds is not known. For Graves' hyperthyroidism to be stable, ophthalmopathy could not progress within 18 months. The record originates from a study of T cells in Graves' hyperthyroidism and ophthalmopathy. Findings of the study overall: Blood shared most expanded thyroid clonotypes above 0.001. Ophthalmopathy was model-predicted a median roughly 6.3 months pre-onset.

Amplified regions were TCR beta CDR3 sequences from RNA transcripts. A set of HTBI primers served as the primers for a first-round RT-PCR of the TCR CDR3. TCRdb analysed the multiplex PCR reads with MiXCR anew, one entry per CDR3 protein. The repertoire includes 300,000 to 450,000 distinct CDR3 sequences, about 13% of them detected once, and roughly 9.2% sits in the top ten. CDR3 length: 16 residues. The V end lost 7 bases, the J end lost 2 bases, and 18 bases lay between the germline ends. Germline assignment: CDR1 MNHNS and CDR2 SASEGT. The TCR was taken from a young woman with Graves' hyperthyroidism. V is TRBV6-1 and J is TRBJ1-5; maybe TRBD1 (5 bases). Input material: blood. The CDR3 spells CASTPRGKLGNQPQHF. For the CDR3, the DNA is TGTGCCAGCACCCCTCGGGGGAAACTTGGCAATCAGCCCCAGCATTTT.